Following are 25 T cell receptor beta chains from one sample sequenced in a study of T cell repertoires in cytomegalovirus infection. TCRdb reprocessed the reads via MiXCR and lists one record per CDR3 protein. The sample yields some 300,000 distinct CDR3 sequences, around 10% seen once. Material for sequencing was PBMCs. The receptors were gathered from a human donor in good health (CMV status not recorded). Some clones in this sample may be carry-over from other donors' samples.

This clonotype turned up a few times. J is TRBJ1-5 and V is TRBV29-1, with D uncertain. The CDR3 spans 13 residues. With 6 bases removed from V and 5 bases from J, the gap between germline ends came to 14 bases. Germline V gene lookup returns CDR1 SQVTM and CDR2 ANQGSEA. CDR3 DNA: TGCAGCGTCGGCTCATACCGGGATCAGCCCCAGCATTTT. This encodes CSVGSYRDQPQHF. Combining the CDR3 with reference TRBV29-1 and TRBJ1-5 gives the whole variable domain SAVISQKPSRDICQRGTSLTIQCQVDSQVTMMFWYRQQPGQSLTLIATANQGSEATYESGFVIDKFPISRPNLTFSTLTVSNMSPEDSSIYLCSVGSYRDQPQHFGDGTRLSIL.

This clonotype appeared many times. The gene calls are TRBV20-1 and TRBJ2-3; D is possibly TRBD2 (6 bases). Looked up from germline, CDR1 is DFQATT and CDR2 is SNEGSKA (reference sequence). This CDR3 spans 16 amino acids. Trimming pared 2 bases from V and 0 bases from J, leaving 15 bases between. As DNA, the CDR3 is TGCAGTGCTAGAAGTAGTAGGGAGGTTAGCACAGATACGCAGTATTTT. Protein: CSARSSREVSTDTQYF.

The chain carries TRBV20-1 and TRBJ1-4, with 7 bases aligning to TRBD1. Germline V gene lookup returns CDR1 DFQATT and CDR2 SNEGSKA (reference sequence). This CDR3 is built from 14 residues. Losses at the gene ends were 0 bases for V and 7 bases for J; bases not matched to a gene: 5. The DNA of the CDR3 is TGCAGTGCTAGAGATGAGGGGGCTAGTGAAAAACTGTTTTTT. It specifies CSARDEGASEKLFF.

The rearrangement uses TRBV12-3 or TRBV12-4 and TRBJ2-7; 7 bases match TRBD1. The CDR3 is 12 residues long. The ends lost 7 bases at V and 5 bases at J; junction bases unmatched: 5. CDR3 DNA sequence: TGTGCCAGCACGCATACAGGGGACGAGCAGTACTTC. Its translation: CASTHTGDEQYF.

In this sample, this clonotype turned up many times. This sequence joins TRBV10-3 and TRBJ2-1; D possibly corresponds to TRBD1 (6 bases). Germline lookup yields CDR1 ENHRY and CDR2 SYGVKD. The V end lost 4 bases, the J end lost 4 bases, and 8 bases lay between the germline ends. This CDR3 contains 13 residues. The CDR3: CAISVGTYNEQFF. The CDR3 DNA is TGTGCCATCAGTGTAGGGACATACAATGAGCAGTTCTTC.

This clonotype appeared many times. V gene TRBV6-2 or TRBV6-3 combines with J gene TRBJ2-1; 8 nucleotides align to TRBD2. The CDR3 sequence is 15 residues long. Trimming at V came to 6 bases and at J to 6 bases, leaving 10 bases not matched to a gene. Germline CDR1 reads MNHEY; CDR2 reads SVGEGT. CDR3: CASRMAGGWFNEQFF. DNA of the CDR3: TGTGCCAGCAGGATGGCGGGGGGCTGGTTCAATGAGCAGTTCTTC.

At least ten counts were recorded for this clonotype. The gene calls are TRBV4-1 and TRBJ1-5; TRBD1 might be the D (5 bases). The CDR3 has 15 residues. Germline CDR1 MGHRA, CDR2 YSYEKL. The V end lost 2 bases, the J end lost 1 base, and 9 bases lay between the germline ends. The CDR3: CASSQREGSNQPQHF. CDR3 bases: TGCGCCAGCAGCCAAAGAGAGGGGAGCAATCAGCCCCAGCATTTT.

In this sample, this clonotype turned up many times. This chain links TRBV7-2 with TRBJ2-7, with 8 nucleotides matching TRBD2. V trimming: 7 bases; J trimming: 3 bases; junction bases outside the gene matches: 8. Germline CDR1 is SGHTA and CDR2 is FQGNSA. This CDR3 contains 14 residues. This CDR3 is CASTPGGSLYEQYF. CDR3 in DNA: TGTGCCAGCACCCCGGGGGGGTCCCTCTACGAGCAGTACTTC.

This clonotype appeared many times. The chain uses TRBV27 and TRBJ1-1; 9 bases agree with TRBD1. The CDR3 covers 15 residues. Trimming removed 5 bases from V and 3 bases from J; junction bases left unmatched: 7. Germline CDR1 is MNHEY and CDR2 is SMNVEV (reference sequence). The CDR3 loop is CASSEQGALYTEAFF. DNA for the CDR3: TGTGCCAGCAGTGAACAGGGGGCGCTTTACACTGAAGCTTTCTTT.

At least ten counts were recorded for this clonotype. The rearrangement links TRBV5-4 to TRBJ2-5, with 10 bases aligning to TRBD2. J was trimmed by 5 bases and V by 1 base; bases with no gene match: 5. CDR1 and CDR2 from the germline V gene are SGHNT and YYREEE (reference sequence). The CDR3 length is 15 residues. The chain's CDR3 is CASSLKLAGHETQYF. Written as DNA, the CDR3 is TGTGCCAGCAGCTTGAAACTAGCGGGGCACGAGACCCAGTACTTC.

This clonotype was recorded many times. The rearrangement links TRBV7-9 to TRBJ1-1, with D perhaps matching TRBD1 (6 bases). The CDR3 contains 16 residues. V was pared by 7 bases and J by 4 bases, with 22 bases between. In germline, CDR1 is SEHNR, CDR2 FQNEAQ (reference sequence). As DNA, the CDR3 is TGTGCCAGCATTCACGCGGGGGGGGCGAGAAGCACTGAAGCTTTCTTT. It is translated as CASIHAGGARSTEAFF.

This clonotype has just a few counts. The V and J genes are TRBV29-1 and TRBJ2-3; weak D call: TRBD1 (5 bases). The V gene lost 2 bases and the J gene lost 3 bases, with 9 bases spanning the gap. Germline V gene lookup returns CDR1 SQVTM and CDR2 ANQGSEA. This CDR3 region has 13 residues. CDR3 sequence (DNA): TGCAGCGTTGAATATGGGGCTACAGATACGCAGTATTTT. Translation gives CSVEYGATDTQYF.

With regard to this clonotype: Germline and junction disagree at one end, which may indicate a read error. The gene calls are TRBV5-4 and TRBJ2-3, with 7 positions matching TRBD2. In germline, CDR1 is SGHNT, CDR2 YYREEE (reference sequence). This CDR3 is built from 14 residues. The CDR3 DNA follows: TGTGTCAGCAGCGGGGAACTCAGCACAGATACGCAGTATTTT. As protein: CVSSGELSTDTQYF.

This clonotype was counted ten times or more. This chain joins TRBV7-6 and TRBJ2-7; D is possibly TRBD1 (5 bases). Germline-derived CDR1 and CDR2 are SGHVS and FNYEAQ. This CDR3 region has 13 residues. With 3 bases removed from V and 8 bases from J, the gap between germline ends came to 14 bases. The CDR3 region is CASSFDRTGKQYV. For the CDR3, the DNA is TGTGCCAGCAGCTTCGACAGAACTGGGAAGCAGTACGTC.

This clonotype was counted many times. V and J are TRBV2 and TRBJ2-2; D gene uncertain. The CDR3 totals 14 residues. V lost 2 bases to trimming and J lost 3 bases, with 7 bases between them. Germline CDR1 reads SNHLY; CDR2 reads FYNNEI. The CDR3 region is CASSEIRHTGELFF. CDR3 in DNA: TGTGCCAGCAGTGAAATCAGGCACACCGGGGAGCTGTTTTTT.

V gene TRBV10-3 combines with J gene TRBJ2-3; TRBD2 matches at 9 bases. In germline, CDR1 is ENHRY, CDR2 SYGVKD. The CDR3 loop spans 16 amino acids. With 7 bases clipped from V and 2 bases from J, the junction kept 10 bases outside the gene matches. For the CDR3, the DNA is TGTGCCATCACGGTAGGAAGCGGGGGGTCCACAGATACGCAGTATTTT. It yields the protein CAITVGSGGSTDTQYF.

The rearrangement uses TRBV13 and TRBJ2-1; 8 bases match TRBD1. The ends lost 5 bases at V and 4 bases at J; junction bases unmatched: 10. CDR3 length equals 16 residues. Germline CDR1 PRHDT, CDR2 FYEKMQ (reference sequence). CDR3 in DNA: TGTGCCAGCAGCCCCTTAGGGCAGGGGGCTTACAATGAGCAGTTCTTC. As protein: CASSPLGQGAYNEQFF. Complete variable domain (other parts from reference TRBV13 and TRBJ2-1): AAGVIQSPRHLIKEKRETATLKCYPIPRHDTVYWYQQGPGQDPQFLISFYEKMQSDKGSIPDRFSAQQFSDYHSELNMSSLELGDSALYFCASSPLGQGAYNEQFFGPGTRLTVL.

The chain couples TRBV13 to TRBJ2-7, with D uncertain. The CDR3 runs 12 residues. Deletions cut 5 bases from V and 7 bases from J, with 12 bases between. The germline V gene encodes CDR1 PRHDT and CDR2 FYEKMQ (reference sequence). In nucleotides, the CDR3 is TGTGCCAGCAGCGACCGGGCACAAGAGCAGTACTTC. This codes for CASSDRAQEQYF.

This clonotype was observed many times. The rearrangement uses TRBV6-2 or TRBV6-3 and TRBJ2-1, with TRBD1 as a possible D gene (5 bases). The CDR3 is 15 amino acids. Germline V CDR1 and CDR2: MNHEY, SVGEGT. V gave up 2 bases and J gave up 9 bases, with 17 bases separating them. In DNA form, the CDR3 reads TGTGCCAGCAGTTACGCAGGGATCACGTTTAGTGAGCAGTTCTTC. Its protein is CASSYAGITFSEQFF.

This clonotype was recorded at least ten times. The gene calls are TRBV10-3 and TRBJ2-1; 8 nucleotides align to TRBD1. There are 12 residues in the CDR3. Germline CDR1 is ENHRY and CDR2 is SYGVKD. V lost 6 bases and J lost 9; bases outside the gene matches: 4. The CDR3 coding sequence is TGTGCCATCAGACCAGGGGGCACTGAGCAGTTCTTC. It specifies CAIRPGGTEQFF.

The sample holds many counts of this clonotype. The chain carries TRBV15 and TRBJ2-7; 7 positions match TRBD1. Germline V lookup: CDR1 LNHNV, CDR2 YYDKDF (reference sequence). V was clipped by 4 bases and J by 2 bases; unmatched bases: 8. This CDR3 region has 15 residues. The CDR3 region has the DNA TGTGCCACCAGCACATTCGGACAGGAGACCTACGAGCAGTACGTC. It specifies CATSTFGQETYEQYV.

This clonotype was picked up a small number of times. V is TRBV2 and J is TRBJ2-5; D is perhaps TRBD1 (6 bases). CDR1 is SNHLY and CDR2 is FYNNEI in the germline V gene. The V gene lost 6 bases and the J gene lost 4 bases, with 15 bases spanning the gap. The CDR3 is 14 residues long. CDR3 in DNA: TGTGCCAGCAGGAAACAGGGAACCACAGAGACCCAGTACTTC. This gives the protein CASRKQGTTETQYF.

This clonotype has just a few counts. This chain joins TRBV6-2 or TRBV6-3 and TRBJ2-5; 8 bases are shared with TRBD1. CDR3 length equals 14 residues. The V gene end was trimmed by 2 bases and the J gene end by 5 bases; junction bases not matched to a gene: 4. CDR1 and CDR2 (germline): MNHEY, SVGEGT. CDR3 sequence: CASSYPDRDETQYF. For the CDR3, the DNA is TGTGCCAGCAGTTACCCGGACAGGGACGAGACCCAGTACTTC.

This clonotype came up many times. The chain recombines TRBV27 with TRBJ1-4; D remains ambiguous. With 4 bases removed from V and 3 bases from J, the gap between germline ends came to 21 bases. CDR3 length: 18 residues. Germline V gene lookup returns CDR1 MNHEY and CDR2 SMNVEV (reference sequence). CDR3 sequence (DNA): TGTGCCAGCAGTTCCAAATCGGACCTAAATACGGCTAATGAAAAACTGTTTTTT. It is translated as CASSSKSDLNTANEKLFF. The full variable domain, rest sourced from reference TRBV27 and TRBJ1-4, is EAQVTQNPRYLITVTGKKLTVTCSQNMNHEYMSWYRQDPGLGLRQIYYSMNVEVTDKGDVPEGYKVSRKEKRNFPLILESPSPNQTSLYFCASSSKSDLNTANEKLFFGSGTQLSVL.

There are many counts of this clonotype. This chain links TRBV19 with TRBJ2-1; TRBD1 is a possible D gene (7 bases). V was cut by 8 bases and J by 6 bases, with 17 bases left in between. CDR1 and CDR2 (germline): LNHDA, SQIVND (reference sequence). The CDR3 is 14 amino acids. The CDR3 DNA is TGTGCCAGTTCGTGGGGCAGGGGGGCCAATGAGCAGTTCTTC. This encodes CASSWGRGANEQFF.